The text below deals with one TCR beta chain. The sample comes from a study of immune evolution from preneoplasia to lung adenocarcinoma. Libraries were prepared by immunoSEQ multiplex PCR; TCRdb keeps only in-frame clonotypes and omits some of them. The sample contains more than 7,500 clones, more than 80% of which appear only once. Trimming removed 4 bases at V and 2 bases at J, with 12 bases between. Germline loops: CDR1 SGHTA, CDR2 FQGNSA. This CDR3 is 15 amino acids long. This receptor was obtained from a person aged 70 to 85 with lung adenocarcinoma. The chain employs TRBV7-2 and TRBJ1-5; the D gene is possibly TRBD1 (6 bases). The material sequenced was FFPE lung adenocarcinoma in situ tissue. CDR3 sequence: CASSSPRQGNQPQHF. Written as DNA, the CDR3 is TGTGCCAGCAGCTCCCCCCGACAGGGCAATCAGCCCCAGCATTTT.